This T cell receptor (beta chain) comes out of a study of T cells in Graves' hyperthyroidism and ophthalmopathy. Researchers amplified the TCR beta CDR3 regions from RNA transcripts. A set of HTBI primers served as the primers for a first-round RT-PCR of the TCR CDR3. TCRdb independently ran MiXCR on the multiplex PCR reads; one entry per CDR3 protein. Of hundreds of thousands of distinct CDR3 sequences in the sample, around 20% were seen once. PBMCs came from 9 to 10 ml fresh peripheral blood. V lost 0 bases to trimming and J lost 4 bases; unmatched junction nucleotides: 7. The CDR3 runs to 17 residues. CDR1 is PRHDT, CDR2 FYEKMQ, per germline (reference sequence). In this sample, this clonotype turned up many times.

Sequencing was done on a sample of blood. The V gene is TRBV13, the J gene TRBJ2-2; the match to TRBD2 covers 8 bases. The clonotype was recovered from a man aged 50 or older with Graves' ophthalmopathy. The CDR3 reads CASSLGDRLASTGELFF. As DNA, the CDR3 is TGTGCCAGCAGCTTAGGTGACAGACTAGCGAGCACCGGGGAGCTGTTTTTT.